Shown below are 31 T cell receptor beta chains from a single sample sequenced in a study of CD8 T cells in Susac syndrome. RNA totalling about 0.5 to 1 ug underwent reverse transcription with random hexamers. TCRdb analysed the immunoSEQ multiplex PCR reads with MiXCR anew, one entry per CDR3 protein. The sample lists about 120,000 distinct CDR3 sequences; 80% to 95% were seen once. Sequencing was performed on CD4+ T cells from PBMCs. The receptors come from a human donor in good health.

The chain combines TRBV29-1 with TRBJ1-2, with 8 nucleotides matching TRBD1. The CDR3 contains 12 residues. Per germline, CDR1 SQVTM and CDR2 ANQGSEA. Trimming removed 5 bases from V and 4 bases from J; junction bases left unmatched: 3. CDR3 amino acids: CSVPGQVYGYTF. CDR3 in DNA: TGCAGCGTTCCGGGACAGGTCTATGGCTACACCTTC.

This chain uses TRBV13 with TRBJ2-1, with a possible D match to TRBD1 (6 bases). Trimming left V 5 bases short and J 3 bases short, with 14 bases between. Germline lookup yields CDR1 PRHDT and CDR2 FYEKMQ (reference sequence). The CDR3 covers 15 residues. DNA for the CDR3: TGTGCCAGCAGCGGCCGGGACAAGGACTACAATGAGCAGTTCTTC. Protein: CASSGRDKDYNEQFF.

The V and J genes are TRBV2 and TRBJ1-1, with D hard to call. This CDR3 region has 12 residues. Germline V gives CDR1 SNHLY, CDR2 FYNNEI. V was trimmed by 5 bases and J by 0 bases, leaving 4 bases between them. The CDR3 nucleotides are TGTGCCAGCAGTATACTGAACACTGAAGCTTTCTTT. This translates into CASSILNTEAFF.

The rearrangement links TRBV7-3 to TRBJ2-5; a possible D gene is TRBD2 (6 bases). This CDR3 comprises 13 residues. Trimming pared 0 bases from V and 5 bases from J, leaving 7 bases between. Germline values: CDR1 SGHTA, CDR2 FQGTGA. CDR3 bases: TGTGCCAGCAGCTTAACTGGGACTGAGACCCAGTACTTC. It codes for CASSLTGTETQYF.

This chain joins TRBV4-2 and TRBJ2-1; D perhaps matches TRBD1 (6 bases). Between the trimmed V and J ends, which lost 1 base and 7 bases, there was a span of 8 bases. The CDR3 spans 13 residues. Germline V gene sequence: CDR1 LGHNA, CDR2 YNFKEQ. CDR3 nucleotide sequence: TGTGCCAGCAGCCAAGGGGGGCGGAATGAGCAGTTCTTC. Protein sequence: CASSQGGRNEQFF.

V and J are TRBV23-1 and TRBJ2-7; tentatively, D is TRBD1 (7 bases). TRBV23-1 belongs to the ORF category, with a function that is uncertain. V lost 2 bases and J lost 3, with 17 bases in between. This CDR3 contains 16 residues. Here the CDR3 reads CASSQPAGGTVYEQYF. The CDR3 nucleotides are TGCGCCAGCAGTCAACCAGCAGGGGGGACGGTCTACGAGCAGTACTTC.

This chain connects TRBV30 to TRBJ2-7; either TRBD1 or TRBD2 may supply D (6 bases each). Trimming cost V 2 bases and J 4 bases, with 18 bases left between them. From germline, CDR1 is GTSNPN and CDR2 SVGIG (reference sequence). The CDR3 is 15 residues long. The CDR3 DNA follows: TGTGCCTGGAGTAGGGGGACTGGCGCTGAGTACGAGCAGTACTTC. This gives the protein CAWSRGTGAEYEQYF.

This rearrangement joins TRBV13 to TRBJ1-1; no firm D call. V gave up 1 base and J gave up 0 bases, with 9 bases separating them. The CDR3 is 15 amino acids. Germline CDR1 and CDR2: PRHDT and FYEKMQ (reference sequence). The CDR3 nucleotides are TGTGCCAGCAGCTTAGACCAGAGTGTGAACACTGAAGCTTTCTTT. Translating gives CASSLDQSVNTEAFF.

The rearrangement links TRBV14 to TRBJ1-1, with D tentatively TRBD1 (5 bases). Germline V gene data show CDR1 as SGHDN and CDR2 as FVKESK. The V end was cut by 1 base, the J end by 3 bases, with 9 bases between. The CDR3 consists of 14 residues. CDR3 DNA sequence: TGTGCCAGCAGCCAAGCAGGGTGGGACACTGAAGCTTTCTTT. This translates into CASSQAGWDTEAFF.

This clonotype was detected once. The chain carries TRBV6-2 or TRBV6-3 and TRBJ2-7; D is possibly TRBD2 (6 bases). This CDR3 is 14 amino acids long. Trimming stripped 2 bases from V and 2 bases from J, with 10 bases between. Germline-derived CDR1 and CDR2 are MNHEY and SVGEGT. CDR3 protein: CASSYAGPTYEQYF. DNA of the CDR3: TGTGCCAGCAGTTACGCGGGGCCTACCTACGAGCAGTACTTC.

The chain joins TRBV6-2 or TRBV6-3 to TRBJ2-1, with a possible D match to TRBD2 (5 bases). CDR3 length: 15 residues. The V and J ends lost 5 bases and 2 bases respectively, with 13 bases between them. CDR1 is MNHEY and CDR2 is SVGEGT in the germline V gene. The chain's CDR3 is CASSPGKATYNEQFF. The CDR3 nucleotides are TGTGCCAGCAGTCCCGGGAAAGCCACCTACAATGAGCAGTTCTTC.

The chain recombines TRBV29-1 with TRBJ2-7; D unresolved. The CDR3 loop spans 13 amino acids. Trimming left V 1 base short and J 3 bases short, with 10 bases between. Per the germline V gene, CDR1 is SQVTM and CDR2 is ANQGSEA. The DNA for the CDR3 is TGCAGCGTTGAAGGGACCGAAGGCTACGAGCAGTACTTC. It codes for CSVEGTEGYEQYF.

The chain recombines TRBV4-1 with TRBJ2-7, with D tentatively TRBD1 (6 bases). V lost 5 bases, J lost 2 bases, and 16 bases lay in between. Germline CDR1 MGHRA, CDR2 YSYEKL. This CDR3 contains 15 residues. In DNA form, the CDR3 reads TGCGCCAGCAGCTTCGGACAGATGGATACCTACGAGCAGTACTTC. Amino acids: CASSFGQMDTYEQYF.

This chain joins TRBV19 and TRBJ2-3; TRBD2 is a possible D gene (5 bases). Germline CDR1 is LNHDA and CDR2 is SQIVND (reference sequence). This CDR3 is built from 16 residues. V was shortened by 5 bases and J by 0 bases, with 15 bases between the two germline ends. Here the CDR3 reads CASSRPGKRSTDTQYF. DNA for the CDR3: TGTGCCAGTAGTCGCCCGGGAAAGCGGAGCACAGATACGCAGTATTTT.

V is TRBV7-2 and J is TRBJ2-4; D perhaps matches TRBD1 (5 bases). Deletions cut 3 bases from V and 6 bases from J, with 9 bases between. There are 13 residues in the CDR3. Germline V lookup: CDR1 SGHTA, CDR2 FQGNSA. Written as DNA, the CDR3 is TGTGCCAGCAGCTTCTCCAGGGCAAACATTCAGTACTTC. Amino acids: CASSFSRANIQYF.

This clonotype was seen a single time. This rearrangement joins TRBV5-1 to TRBJ1-2; no firm D call. Deletions cut 0 bases from V and 6 bases from J, with 18 bases between. Germline V gene lookup returns CDR1 SGHRS and CDR2 YFSETQ. CDR3 length: 16 residues. As DNA, the CDR3 is TGCGCCAGCAGCTTGGAGAGGCGGCGTTCAGAGGATGGCTACACCTTC. This translates into CASSLERRRSEDGYTF.

The CDR3 region has the DNA TGTGCCAGCAGTCCGCGGACTAGCTATGACACCGGGGAGCTGTTTTTT. It specifies CASSPRTSYDTGELFF. The rearrangement links TRBV6-6 to TRBJ2-2; 8 positions match TRBD2. This CDR3 spans 16 amino acids. Per the germline V gene, CDR1 is MNHNY and CDR2 is SVGAGI (reference sequence). Trimming cost V 5 bases and J 3 bases; bases outside gene matches: 8.

This clonotype is a singleton in its sample. The gene calls are TRBV4-1 and TRBJ2-3; 13 nucleotides match TRBD2. V trimming: 5 bases; J trimming: 4 bases; junction bases outside the gene matches: 6. This CDR3 region has 16 residues. The germline gives CDR1 MGHRA, CDR2 YSYEKL. The CDR3 sequence is CASSAWTSGSSDTQYF. Written as DNA, the CDR3 is TGCGCCAGCAGCGCGTGGACTAGCGGGAGTTCAGATACGCAGTATTTT.

This chain links TRBV11-2 with TRBJ2-7; D remains unclear. Trimming pared 3 bases from V and 0 bases from J, leaving 18 bases between. The CDR3 length is 17 residues. The germline V gene has CDR1 SGHAT and CDR2 FQNNGV. CDR3: CASSLRSDVPYSYEQYF. The CDR3 coding sequence is TGTGCCAGCAGCTTGAGGAGTGACGTCCCCTACTCCTACGAGCAGTACTTC.

The chain combines TRBV6-4 with TRBJ1-1; TRBD1 aligns across 7 bases. Germline-derived CDR1 and CDR2 are MRHNA and SNTAGT. The CDR3 extends over 14 amino acids. V shed 6 bases and J 9 bases; nucleotides not matched to a gene: 13. The CDR3 bases are TGTGCCAGCAGCATGACGGTATGGGACAGACAAGCTTTCTTT. It encodes CASSMTVWDRQAFF.

This chain connects TRBV9 to TRBJ2-1; 9 bases fit TRBD1. The CDR3 has 15 amino acids. Germline trimming cut 4 bases from V and 7 bases from J; bases unmatched to any gene: 9. Germline V gene data show CDR1 as SGDLS and CDR2 as YYNGEE. The CDR3: CASSHAGTGKNEQFF. CDR3 sequence (DNA): TGTGCCAGCAGCCACGCCGGGACAGGGAAAAATGAGCAGTTCTTC.

J is TRBJ2-7 and V is TRBV5-1, with TRBD2 matching 7 bases. The CDR3 sequence is 16 residues long. The germline V gene has CDR1 SGHRS and CDR2 YFSETQ. V lost 0 bases to trimming and J lost 5 bases; unmatched junction nucleotides: 11. CDR3 bases: TGCGCCAGCAGCTTGGGGGTTTCGGGGGGACGGAACGAGCAGTACTTC. Translated, it gives CASSLGVSGGRNEQYF.

This rearrangement joins TRBV23-1 to TRBJ1-1; the match to TRBD1 covers 9 bases. TRBV23-1 is an open reading frame whose function is uncertain. The trim removed 2 bases at V and 4 bases at J, leaving 11 bases unmatched. The CDR3 has 17 residues. CDR3 region: CASSQLAEQGASTEAFF. In nucleotides, the CDR3 is TGCGCCAGCAGTCAACTCGCCGAACAGGGGGCAAGCACTGAAGCTTTCTTT.

CDR3 in DNA: TGTGCCAGCAGCTTGGTCTCAAACACAGATACGCAGTATTTT. Encoded protein: CASSLVSNTDTQYF. V and J are TRBV5-6 and TRBJ2-3; D remains unclear. Germline assignment: CDR1 SGHDT and CDR2 YYEEEE. The CDR3 spans 14 residues. V shed 0 bases and J shed 2 bases, with 7 bases lying between them. Combining the CDR3 with reference TRBV5-6 and TRBJ2-3 gives the whole variable domain DAGVTQSPTHLIKTRGQQVTLRCSPKSGHDTVSWYQQALGQGPQFIFQYYEEEERQRGNFPDRFSGHQFPNYSSELNVNALLLGDSALYLCASSLVSNTDTQYFGPGTRLTVL.

In this sample, this clonotype turned up a few times. The V and J genes are TRBV6-2 or TRBV6-3 and TRBJ2-7; D is unresolved. The CDR3 is 14 residues long. The germline V gene has CDR1 MNHEY and CDR2 SVGEGT. Trimming pared 7 bases from V and 3 bases from J, leaving 16 bases between. This CDR3 is CASNSPSMDYEQYF. For the CDR3, the DNA is TGTGCCAGCAACAGTCCATCAATGGACTACGAGCAGTACTTC.

This rearrangement joins TRBV6-5 to TRBJ1-3, with D possibly TRBD1 on 5 matching bases. The V end lost 1 base, the J end lost 0 bases, and 13 bases lay between the germline ends. CDR1 and CDR2 (germline): MNHEY, SVGAGI. The length of the CDR3 is 17 residues. The CDR3 loop is CASSYWGRHPSGNTIYF. In DNA, the CDR3 is TGTGCCAGCAGTTACTGGGGCAGGCATCCCTCTGGAAACACCATATATTTT.

In DNA, the CDR3 is TGCAGTGCTAGAGATGCAAGGACTAGCACAGATACGCAGTATTTT. As protein: CSARDARTSTDTQYF. This chain links TRBV20-1 with TRBJ2-3; a weak D match, TRBD2 (5 bases). Germline loops: CDR1 DFQATT, CDR2 SNEGSKA (reference sequence). The CDR3 is made up of 15 amino acids. Trimming cost V 0 bases and J 0 bases, with 10 bases left between them.

The chain uses TRBV20-1 and TRBJ2-7, with 11 positions matching TRBD1. This CDR3 contains 18 residues. V shed 0 bases, J shed 5 bases, and the junction held 15 bases outside the gene matches. Germline values: CDR1 DFQATT, CDR2 SNEGSKA (reference sequence). CDR3 protein: CSARDPFTDRGLINEQYF. Written as DNA, the CDR3 is TGCAGTGCTAGAGACCCTTTTACGGACAGGGGGCTTATAAACGAGCAGTACTTC.

The sample holds one count of this clonotype. The gene calls are TRBV5-1 and TRBJ2-3, with 8 bases aligning to TRBD2. CDR3 size: 15 residues. CDR1 is SGHRS, CDR2 YFSETQ, per germline. V dropped 0 bases and J dropped 4; count of bases not matched to a gene: 4. CDR3 loop: CASSLGTSSPDTQYF. The CDR3 nucleotides are TGCGCCAGCAGCTTGGGGACTAGCTCCCCAGATACGCAGTATTTT.

V gene TRBV5-1 combines with J gene TRBJ2-3, with TRBD1 matching over 7 bases. Germline CDR1 SGHRS, CDR2 YFSETQ. This CDR3 spans 14 amino acids. V shed 4 bases and J 2 bases; nucleotides not matched to a gene: 4. The CDR3 spells CASSPGQITDTQYF. In DNA, the CDR3 is TGCGCCAGCAGCCCGGGACAGATCACAGATACGCAGTATTTT.

This clonotype was found a few times. V gene TRBV6-1 combines with J gene TRBJ2-7, with TRBD1 as a possible D gene (6 bases). The CDR3 has 14 residues. V gave up 6 bases and J gave up 0 bases, with 12 bases separating them. CDR1 is MNHNS, CDR2 SASEGT, per germline. The CDR3 here is CASRLDRSSYEQYF. The CDR3 DNA sequence: TGTGCCAGCAGACTCGACAGGAGCTCCTACGAGCAGTACTTC.